This entry lists 4 T cell receptor beta chains sequenced from one sample in a study of blood T cells in healthy people across ages. Using a J-beta primer mix together with a sample-barcoded 5' primer, a second PCR was run for about 7 to 12 cycles. MiXCR was run by TCRdb on the 5' RACE reads, yielding one entry per CDR3 protein. The data hold 800,000 to 1,300,000 distinct CDR3 sequences, with under 30% observed a single time. Separately, the same data were catalogued under a study of T cells of mothers and their children.

The specimen was blood. These TCRs come from a girl aged 2 to 9 in good health.

This clonotype was recorded a few times. The chain has TRBV29-1 and TRBJ2-1, with D possibly TRBD2 on 5 matching bases. This CDR3 contains 12 residues. CDR1 is SQVTM and CDR2 is ANQGSEA in the germline V gene. Trimming cost V 5 bases and J 6 bases, with 11 bases left between them. The DNA of the CDR3 is TGCAGCGTTTTTTTAGGGAGCAATGAGCAGTTCTTC. Translation: CSVFLGSNEQFF.

This clonotype was observed a few times. CDR3 sequence (DNA): TGCGCCAGCAGCCAACCTAGACTAGGGAGCTCCTACAATGAGCAGTTCTTC. The encoded protein is CASSQPRLGSSYNEQFF. J is TRBJ2-1 and V is TRBV4-1, with a weak D call TRBD2 (6 bases). CDR1 and CDR2 from the germline V gene are MGHRA and YSYEKL. This CDR3 has 17 amino acids. Trimming took 2 bases from V and 0 from J, leaving 14 bases between them.

This clonotype has a count of ten or more. The chain uses TRBV11-2 and TRBJ1-4; 9 nucleotides match TRBD1. The V gene's germline CDR1 is SGHAT and CDR2 FQNNGV. V lost 5 bases to trimming and J lost 4 bases; unmatched junction nucleotides: 5. The CDR3 spans 15 residues. The CDR3 bases are TGTGCCAGCAGCCCAGGGACAGGGTATAATGAAAAACTGTTTTTT. Its protein product is CASSPGTGYNEKLFF.

The sample holds a few counts of this clonotype. This chain connects TRBV20-1 to TRBJ2-5; TRBD1 agrees at 8 bases. V dropped 5 bases and J dropped 1; count of bases not matched to a gene: 12. The germline gives CDR1 DFQATT, CDR2 SNEGSKA (reference sequence). The CDR3 is made up of 16 amino acids. CDR3 DNA sequence: TGCAGTGCTCCCCCAGGGGGCGAAGGATTCCAAGAGACCCAGTACTTC. This codes for CSAPPGGEGFQETQYF.